A selection of T cell receptor beta chains follows, all from one sample in a study of blood T cell repertoires in COVID-19. Generated by immunoSEQ multiplex PCR, the TCRdb table keeps only in-frame clones and is missing some. The table records over 120,000 clones, approximately 81% of them present only once. The sequenced material came from peripheral blood. These TCRs come from a human donor with acute or convalescent COVID-19. The donor label of this sample is uncertain. The CDR3 runs from the conserved cysteine through the conserved F or W. The order of the fields is J gene, D gene, clone size, V gene, CDR3 protein, CDR3 DNA. D genes are given only for firm matches. A clone size is listed for some rows: how often the clone was seen (once, few, many), or a class if it is expanded.

j_call: TRBJ2-3
d_call: TRBD1
clone_size: .
v_call: TRBV5-1
cdr3_aa: CASSLQGATDTQYF
cdr3_nt: TGCGCCAGCAGCCTACAGGGGGCCACAGATACGCAGTATTTT

j_call: TRBJ1-4
d_call: TRBD1
clone_size: .
v_call: TRBV28
cdr3_aa: CASSSPGTGLNEKLFF
cdr3_nt: TGTGCCAGCAGTTCTCCCGGGACAGGCCTTAATGAAAAACTGTTTTTT

j_call: TRBJ1-6
d_call: .
clone_size: .
v_call: TRBV28
cdr3_aa: CASSLPEQFYNSPLHF
cdr3_nt: TGTGCCAGCAGTCTCCCCGAACAGTTTTATAATTCACCCCTCCACTTT

j_call: TRBJ1-1
d_call: TRBD1
clone_size: .
v_call: TRBV7-8
cdr3_aa: CASSFLLTGASNTEAFF
cdr3_nt: TGTGCCAGCAGCTTCCTATTAACAGGGGCATCGAACACTGAAGCTTTCTTT

j_call: TRBJ1-4
d_call: TRBD1
clone_size: .
v_call: TRBV18
cdr3_aa: CASSPLSTGEKEEKLFF
cdr3_nt: TGTGCCAGCTCACCACTCTCAACAGGGGAAAAAGAGGAAAAACTGTTTTTT

j_call: TRBJ2-1
d_call: TRBD1
clone_size: .
v_call: TRBV24-1
cdr3_aa: CATSDLLEQGSYNEQFF
cdr3_nt: TGTGCCACCAGTGATTTGCTAGAACAGGGGTCCTACAATGAGCAGTTCTTC

j_call: TRBJ2-2
d_call: .
clone_size: .
v_call: TRBV11-3
cdr3_aa: CASSLQGGELFF
cdr3_nt: TGTGCCAGCAGCTTACAGGGCGGGGAGCTGTTTTTT

j_call: TRBJ1-5
d_call: .
clone_size: .
v_call: TRBV18
cdr3_aa: CASSPAGGSNQPQHF
cdr3_nt: TGTGCCAGCTCACCCGCCGGGGGTAGCAATCAGCCCCAGCATTTT

j_call: TRBJ1-2
d_call: .
clone_size: .
v_call: TRBV14
cdr3_aa: CASSQDFGADGYTF
cdr3_nt: TGTGCCAGCAGCCAAGATTTCGGAGCGGATGGCTACACCTTC

j_call: TRBJ2-5
d_call: TRBD1
clone_size: .
v_call: TRBV29-1
cdr3_aa: CSVDRETQYF
cdr3_nt: TGCAGCGTGGACAGGGAGACCCAGTACTTC

j_call: TRBJ2-1
d_call: .
clone_size: .
v_call: TRBV29-1
cdr3_aa: CSVEWGGADREQFF
cdr3_nt: TGCAGCGTTGAATGGGGGGGCGCCGATCGTGAGCAGTTCTTC

j_call: TRBJ1-4
d_call: .
clone_size: .
v_call: TRBV2
cdr3_aa: CASSARSLKTNEKLFF
cdr3_nt: TGTGCCAGCAGTGCTCGTAGCCTCAAAACTAATGAAAAACTGTTTTTT

j_call: TRBJ2-5
d_call: TRBD1
clone_size: .
v_call: TRBV9
cdr3_aa: CASSVVGRGQETQYF
cdr3_nt: TGTGCCAGCAGCGTAGTTGGCAGGGGGCAAGAGACCCAGTACTTC

j_call: TRBJ1-2
d_call: .
clone_size: .
v_call: TRBV5-1
cdr3_aa: CASSSLGARDGYTF
cdr3_nt: TGCGCCAGCAGCTCCCTGGGGGCCCGGGATGGCTACACCTTC

j_call: TRBJ1-1
d_call: .
clone_size: few
v_call: TRBV28
cdr3_aa: CASSYRPNTEAFF
cdr3_nt: TGTGCCAGCAGTTACAGGCCGAACACTGAAGCTTTCTTT

j_call: TRBJ1-2
d_call: .
clone_size: .
v_call: TRBV19
cdr3_aa: CASSIGPGNYGYTF
cdr3_nt: TGTGCCAGTAGTATAGGCCCAGGAAACTATGGCTACACCTTC

j_call: TRBJ1-1
d_call: .
clone_size: few
v_call: TRBV11-2
cdr3_aa: CASSLIQGGGTEAFF
cdr3_nt: TGTGCCAGCAGCCTCATCCAGGGCGGGGGGACTGAAGCTTTCTTT

j_call: TRBJ2-7
d_call: .
clone_size: .
v_call: TRBV2
cdr3_aa: CASSTTGAEQYF
cdr3_nt: TGTGCCAGCAGTACCACAGGCGCCGAGCAGTACTTC

j_call: TRBJ1-1
d_call: .
clone_size: .
v_call: TRBV28
cdr3_aa: CASREMKTEAFF
cdr3_nt: TGTGCCAGCAGGGAGATGAAAACTGAAGCTTTCTTT

j_call: TRBJ2-5
d_call: TRBD1
clone_size: .
v_call: TRBV6-2/TRBV6-3
cdr3_aa: CASSSLRDRGLETQYF
cdr3_nt: TGTGCCAGCAGTTCCCTCCGGGACAGGGGGCTTGAGACCCAGTACTTC

j_call: TRBJ1-1
d_call: TRBD1
clone_size: .
v_call: TRBV28
cdr3_aa: CASRDRDTEAFF
cdr3_nt: TGTGCAAGCCGTGACAGGGACACTGAAGCTTTCTTT

j_call: TRBJ1-4
d_call: TRBD1
clone_size: once
v_call: TRBV7-9
cdr3_aa: CASSFYLDRGVEKLFF
cdr3_nt: TGTGCCAGCAGCTTTTACCTGGACAGGGGGGTCGAAAAACTGTTTTTT

j_call: TRBJ2-2
d_call: TRBD2
clone_size: .
v_call: TRBV3-1/TRBV3-2
cdr3_aa: CASSQDRTSGGLAKTGELFF
cdr3_nt: TGTGCCAGCAGCCAAGATCGAACTAGCGGGGGTTTGGCGAAAACCGGGGAGCTGTTTTTT

j_call: TRBJ1-3
d_call: TRBD1
clone_size: .
v_call: TRBV2
cdr3_aa: CASTPDRTSGNTIYF
cdr3_nt: TGTGCCAGCACCCCGGACAGGACAAGCGGAAACACCATATATTTT

j_call: TRBJ1-6
d_call: .
clone_size: .
v_call: TRBV5-1
cdr3_aa: CASSFAQANANSPLHF
cdr3_nt: TGCGCCAGCAGCTTTGCACAGGCGAATGCCAATTCACCCCTCCACTTT

j_call: TRBJ1-4
d_call: .
clone_size: .
v_call: TRBV5-1
cdr3_aa: CASSLYPPSEKLFF
cdr3_nt: TGCGCCAGCAGCTTGTATCCCCCCAGTGAAAAACTGTTTTTT

j_call: TRBJ2-1
d_call: TRBD1
clone_size: .
v_call: TRBV7-9
cdr3_aa: CASRRTGINEQFF
cdr3_nt: TGTGCCAGCAGGCGGACAGGGATCAATGAGCAGTTCTTC

j_call: TRBJ2-6
d_call: TRBD1
clone_size: .
v_call: TRBV19
cdr3_aa: CASSIRTGAGANVLTF
cdr3_nt: TGTGCCAGTAGTATCCGAACAGGGGCTGGGGCCAACGTCCTGACTTTC

j_call: TRBJ1-1
d_call: TRBD1
clone_size: .
v_call: TRBV27
cdr3_aa: CASRRTGMNTEAFF
cdr3_nt: TGTGCCAGCAGGCGGACAGGGATGAACACTGAAGCTTTCTTT

j_call: TRBJ2-7
d_call: .
clone_size: .
v_call: TRBV11-2
cdr3_aa: CASSSTAGKYF
cdr3_nt: TGTGCCAGCAGTTCAACGGCAGGGAAGTACTTC

j_call: TRBJ1-1
d_call: .
clone_size: .
v_call: TRBV7-3
cdr3_aa: CASSSPGGEAFF
cdr3_nt: TGTGCCAGCAGCTCCCCGGGTGGGGAAGCTTTCTTT

j_call: TRBJ1-3
d_call: .
clone_size: .
v_call: TRBV18
cdr3_aa: CASSPRDTVSGNTIYF
cdr3_nt: TGTGCCAGCTCACCTCGTGATACAGTCTCTGGAAACACCATATATTTT

j_call: TRBJ2-2
d_call: TRBD1
clone_size: .
v_call: TRBV5-1
cdr3_aa: CASSSTGTANTGELFF
cdr3_nt: TGCGCCAGCAGTTCGACCGGGACAGCGAACACCGGGGAGCTGTTTTTT

j_call: TRBJ2-1
d_call: TRBD2
clone_size: .
v_call: TRBV7-9
cdr3_aa: CASSLGLANYNEQFF
cdr3_nt: TGTGCCAGCAGCTTAGGACTAGCGAACTACAATGAGCAGTTCTTC

j_call: TRBJ1-6
d_call: .
clone_size: .
v_call: TRBV11-2
cdr3_aa: CASSFRSPLHF
cdr3_nt: TGTGCCAGCAGCTTTAGATCACCCCTCCACTTT

j_call: TRBJ1-2
d_call: .
clone_size: few
v_call: TRBV6-5
cdr3_aa: CASSYSREQNYGYTF
cdr3_nt: TGTGCCAGCAGTTACTCGAGGGAACAGAACTATGGCTACACCTTC